A selection of T cell receptor beta chains follows, all from one sample in a study of CD4 T cells in relation to SARS-CoV-2 and coronaviruses. The antigens these receptors bind are not known. Clones were sequenced by immunoSEQ multiplex PCR, and TCRdb holds only the in-frame ones, with some missing. The sample gives more than 20,000 clones, around four fifths of which show up once; roughly 15% is in the top ten. The material sequenced was CD4+ T cells from PBMCs, cultured in vitro. These receptors were taken from a human donor in good health. Both conserved end residues are part of each CDR3. The D gene is left open where the match is weak. A row's size may be missing; if present it is once, few, many or a size class.

TRBV4-1,TRBD2,-,TRBJ2-1,CASSQVIAGAPGRNNEQFF,TGCGCCAGCAGCCAGGTAATAGCGGGAGCCCCAGGGAGGAACAATGAGCAGTTCTTC
TRBV10-3,-,large,TRBJ1-2,CAISGTGSNYGYTF,TGTGCCATCAGTGGGACCGGGTCAAACTATGGCTACACCTTC
TRBV6-2/TRBV6-3,TRBD2,-,TRBJ2-2,CASSKAGGTGELFF,TGTGCCAGCAGTAAGGCGGGGGGGACCGGGGAGCTGTTTTTT
TRBV28,-,-,TRBJ1-5,CASSFGRGWGQPQHF,TGTGCCAGCAGTTTCGGTAGGGGCTGGGGTCAGCCCCAGCATTTT
TRBV5-1,-,-,TRBJ1-2,CASSSRDGYTF,TGCGCCAGCAGCTCCAGGGACGGCTACACCTTC
TRBV2,TRBD1,-,TRBJ1-2,CASSVTGVYGYTF,TGTGCCAGCAGCGTTACAGGGGTTTATGGCTACACCTTC
TRBV18,-,-,TRBJ1-4,CASSPDSPEKLFF,TGTGCCAGCTCACCGGACAGCCCTGAAAAACTGTTTTTT
TRBV3-1/TRBV3-2,TRBD2,-,TRBJ2-5,CASSQSSGNPQETQYF,TGTGCCAGCAGCCAATCTAGCGGGAACCCCCAAGAGACCCAGTACTTC
TRBV5-1,-,once,TRBJ2-1,CASSLAWGDEQFF,TGCGCCAGCAGCTTGGCTTGGGGCGATGAGCAGTTCTTC
TRBV9,TRBD2,-,TRBJ2-5,CASSVALAGKETQYF,TGTGCCAGCAGCGTAGCACTAGCGGGAAAAGAGACCCAGTACTTC
TRBV9,-,-,TRBJ2-1,CASSTPPGSYNEQFF,TGTGCCAGCAGCACGCCACCCGGCTCCTACAATGAGCAGTTCTTC
TRBV27,TRBD2,few,TRBJ2-7,CASSPIGLEPPYEQYF,TGTGCCAGCAGTCCTATCGGACTAGAACCTCCCTACGAGCAGTACTTC
TRBV27,TRBD2,-,TRBJ2-1,CASTEFPGLPLKRNEQFF,TGTGCCAGCACCGAATTTCCGGGACTACCTCTTAAGAGGAATGAGCAGTTCTTC
TRBV28,-,-,TRBJ2-5,CASSRSGQETQYF,TGTGCCAGCAGCCGTAGCGGTCAAGAGACCCAGTACTTC
TRBV18,TRBD1,-,TRBJ2-1,CASSPGTGAYNEQFF,TGTGCCAGCTCACCCGGGACAGGAGCCTACAATGAGCAGTTCTTC
TRBV19,-,-,TRBJ1-1,CASSKGLLTTEAFF,TGTGCCAGTAGTAAGGGACTCCTGACAACTGAAGCTTTCTTT
TRBV2,-,once,TRBJ2-7,CASSYRDSTGEQYF,TGTGCCAGCAGTTACAGGGATTCCACGGGAGAGCAGTACTTC
TRBV14,-,once,TRBJ2-5,CASSQGFERTKRETQYF,TGTGCCAGCAGCCAAGGATTTGAGCGGACCAAAAGGGAGACCCAGTACTTC
TRBV11-2,TRBD1,-,TRBJ2-7,CASSLKLLGTGDEQYF,TGTGCCAGCAGCTTAAAACTGCTGGGGACAGGGGACGAGCAGTACTTC
TRBV24-1,-,-,TRBJ2-7,CATRGTDSYEQYF,TGTGCCACGAGAGGGACGGACTCCTACGAGCAGTACTTC
TRBV28,TRBD2,-,TRBJ2-1,CASSLRLAGVAEQFF,TGTGCCAGCAGTTTAAGACTAGCGGGAGTGGCTGAGCAGTTCTTC
TRBV18,-,-,TRBJ1-1,CASSPGERMNTEAFF,TGTGCCAGCTCACCGGGAGAGCGGATGAACACTGAAGCTTTCTTT
TRBV5-1,TRBD1,-,TRBJ2-3,CASKDGVTGGADTQYF,TGCGCCAGCAAAGACGGGGTCACAGGGGGCGCAGATACGCAGTATTTT
TRBV29-1,-,once,TRBJ2-2,CSVEEGGFGGVFRTGELFF,TGCAGCGTTGAAGAGGGGGGCTTTGGAGGGGTGTTTCGAACCGGGGAGCTGTTTTTT
TRBV5-4,TRBD2,-,TRBJ2-1,CASSHSGTSGVYNEQFF,TGTGCCAGCAGCCACTCAGGGACTAGCGGGGTCTACAATGAGCAGTTCTTC
TRBV7-3,-,-,TRBJ1-3,CASSPARGNTIYF,TGTGCCAGCAGCCCGGCGCGTGGAAACACCATATATTTT
TRBV7-3,-,-,TRBJ2-3,CASSLKQGRVDTQYF,TGTGCCAGCAGCTTAAAGCAGGGCCGGGTAGATACGCAGTATTTT
TRBV6-5,-,-,TRBJ1-1,CASSFPVGTEAFF,TGTGCCAGCAGTTTCCCGGTCGGGACTGAAGCTTTCTTT
TRBV9,-,-,TRBJ1-1,CASSVWAGGMNTEAFF,TGTGCCAGCAGCGTATGGGCAGGAGGCATGAACACTGAAGCTTTCTTT
TRBV6-5,TRBD1,-,TRBJ1-1,CASSLDRENTEAFF,TGTGCCAGCAGTTTGGACAGGGAGAACACTGAAGCTTTCTTT
TRBV18,TRBD1,-,TRBJ1-2,CASSPGQGDGYTF,TGTGCCAGCTCACCGGGACAGGGGGATGGCTACACCTTC
TRBV3-1/TRBV3-2,TRBD2,-,TRBJ2-1,CASSNRLADFYNEQFF,TGTGCCAGCAGCAATAGACTAGCAGACTTCTACAATGAGCAGTTCTTC
TRBV6-5,TRBD1,-,TRBJ2-7,CASSYHDRVHEQYF,TGTGCCAGCAGTTACCACGACAGGGTCCACGAGCAGTACTTC
TRBV30,-,-,TRBJ2-5,CAWSAWEGRETQYF,TGTGCCTGGAGTGCCTGGGAAGGTCGAGAGACCCAGTACTTC
TRBV20-1,TRBD2,few,TRBJ2-7,CSASPRTSGRHQYF,TGCAGTGCTAGTCCCCGGACTAGCGGGAGACATCAGTACTTC
TRBV2,-,-,TRBJ2-2,CASRGTGELFF,TGTGCCAGCAGGGGCACCGGGGAGCTGTTTTTT
TRBV19,TRBD2,-,TRBJ2-3,CASSMSTSGALDTQYF,TGTGCCAGTAGTATGTCGACTAGCGGTGCTCTTGATACGCAGTATTTT
TRBV29-1,TRBD2,once,TRBJ2-1,CSVPSGGGYNEQFF,TGCAGCGTCCCGTCGGGGGGTGGGTACAATGAGCAGTTCTTC
TRBV7-3,-,-,TRBJ2-5,CASSLGVLGQETQYF,TGTGCCAGCAGCCTGGGGGTCCTCGGGCAAGAGACCCAGTACTTC
TRBV28,-,-,TRBJ2-7,CASQGPLGEQYF,TGTGCCAGCCAGGGCCCCCTCGGCGAGCAGTACTTC
TRBV13,-,-,TRBJ1-2,CASSLTRVGGYGYTF,TGTGCCAGCAGCTTAACGAGGGTAGGGGGCTATGGCTACACCTTC
TRBV18,-,-,TRBJ1-5,CASSPSTGNSNQPQHF,TGTGCCAGCTCACCCTCGACAGGCAATAGCAATCAGCCCCAGCATTTT
TRBV5-4,-,-,TRBJ1-2,CASSFNRGRNYGYTF,TGTGCCAGCAGCTTTAACCGCGGCAGAAACTATGGCTACACCTTC
TRBV2,TRBD2,few,TRBJ2-7,CASSIAGGGEQYF,TGTGCCAGCAGCATAGCGGGAGGGGGTGAGCAGTACTTC
TRBV27,-,-,TRBJ1-1,CASRYQRVGTEAFF,TGTGCCAGCAGATATCAAAGGGTGGGGACTGAAGCTTTCTTT
TRBV9,-,-,TRBJ2-3,CASSQEDPLADTQYF,TGTGCCAGCAGCCAAGAGGACCCTCTGGCGGATACGCAGTATTTT
TRBV5-4,-,-,TRBJ1-1,CASSSNTGTEAFF,TGTGCCAGCAGCTCCAATACCGGGACTGAAGCTTTCTTT
TRBV6-1,TRBD2,-,TRBJ2-5,CASTETAGLQETQYF,TGTGCCAGCACTGAAACAGCGGGGCTCCAAGAGACCCAGTACTTC
TRBV7-9,-,-,TRBJ2-7,CASSFLIGEQYF,TGTGCCAGCAGCTTTTTGATCGGCGAGCAGTACTTC
TRBV6-6,-,-,TRBJ1-1,CASSSTVSNTEAFF,TGTGCCAGCAGTTCCACAGTCTCGAACACTGAAGCTTTCTTT